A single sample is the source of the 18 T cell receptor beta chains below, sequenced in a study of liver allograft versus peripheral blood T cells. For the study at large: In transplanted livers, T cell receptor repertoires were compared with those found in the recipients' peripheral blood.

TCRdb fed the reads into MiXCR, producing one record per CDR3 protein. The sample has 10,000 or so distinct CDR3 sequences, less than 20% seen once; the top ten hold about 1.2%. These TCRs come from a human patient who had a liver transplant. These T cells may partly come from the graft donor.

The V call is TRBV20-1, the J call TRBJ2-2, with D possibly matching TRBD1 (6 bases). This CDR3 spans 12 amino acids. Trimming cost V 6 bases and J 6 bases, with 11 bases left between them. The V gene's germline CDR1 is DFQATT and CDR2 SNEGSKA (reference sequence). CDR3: CSAHRDPGELFF. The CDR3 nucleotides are TGCAGTGCCCACAGGGACCCCGGGGAGCTGTTTTTT.

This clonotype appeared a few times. The CDR3 sequence: CATSGTSGGDTQYF. CDR3 coding DNA: TGTGCCACCTCCGGGACTAGCGGGGGAGATACGCAGTATTTT. The gene calls are TRBV15 and TRBJ2-3, with 14 nucleotides matching TRBD2. J was trimmed by 5 bases and V by 8 bases; bases with no gene match: 3. The germline V gene encodes CDR1 LNHNV and CDR2 YYDKDF (reference sequence). The CDR3 length is 14 residues. Together with reference TRBV15 and TRBJ2-3, the CDR3 gives the full variable domain: DAMVIQNPRYQVTQFGKPVTLSCSQTLNHNVMYWYQQKSSQAPKLLFHYYDKDFNNEADTPDNFQSRRPNTSFCFLDIRSPGLGDTAMYLCATSGTSGGDTQYFGPGTRLTVL.

DNA of the CDR3: TGTGCCAGCCCCCTGAGGAACACTGAAGCTTTCTTT. Protein product: CASPLRNTEAFF. This rearrangement joins TRBV6-1 to TRBJ1-1; no definite D call. Germline lookup yields CDR1 MNHNS and CDR2 SASEGT. The CDR3 is 12 residues long. Between the trimmed V and J ends, which lost 8 bases and 1 base, there was a span of 8 bases.

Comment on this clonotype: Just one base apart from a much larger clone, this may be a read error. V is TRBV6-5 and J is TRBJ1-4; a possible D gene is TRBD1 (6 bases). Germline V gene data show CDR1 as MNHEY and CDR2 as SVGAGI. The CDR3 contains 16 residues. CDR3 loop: CASCYSNRGPREKLFF. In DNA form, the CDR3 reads TGTGCCAGCTGTTACTCGAACCGGGGGCCTAGAGAAAAACTGTTTTTT.

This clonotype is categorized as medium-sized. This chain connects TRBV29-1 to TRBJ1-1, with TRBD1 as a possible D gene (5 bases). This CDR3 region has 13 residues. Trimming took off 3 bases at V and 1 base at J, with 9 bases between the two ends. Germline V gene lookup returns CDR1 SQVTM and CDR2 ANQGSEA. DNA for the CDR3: TGCAGCGTTGAGAGAGGGGCGAACACTGAAGCTTTCTTT. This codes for CSVERGANTEAFF. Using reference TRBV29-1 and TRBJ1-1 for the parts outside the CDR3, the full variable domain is SAVISQKPSRDICQRGTSLTIQCQVDSQVTMMFWYRQQPGQSLTLIATANQGSEATYESGFVIDKFPISRPNLTFSTLTVSNMSPEDSSIYLCSVERGANTEAFFGQGTRLTVV.

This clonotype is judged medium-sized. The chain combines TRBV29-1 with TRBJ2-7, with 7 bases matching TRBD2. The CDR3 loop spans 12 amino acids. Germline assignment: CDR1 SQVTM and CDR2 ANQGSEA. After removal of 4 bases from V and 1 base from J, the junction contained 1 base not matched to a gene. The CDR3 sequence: CSVGEGSYEQYF. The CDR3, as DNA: TGCAGCGTTGGGGAGGGATCCTACGAGCAGTACTTC.

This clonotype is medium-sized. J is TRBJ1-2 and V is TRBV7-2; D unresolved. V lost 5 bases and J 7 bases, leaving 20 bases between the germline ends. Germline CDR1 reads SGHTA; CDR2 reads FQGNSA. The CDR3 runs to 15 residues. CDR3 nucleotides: TGTGCCAGCAGCCCTGCCCTGGATCCCCGCTCTGGCTACACCTTC. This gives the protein CASSPALDPRSGYTF.

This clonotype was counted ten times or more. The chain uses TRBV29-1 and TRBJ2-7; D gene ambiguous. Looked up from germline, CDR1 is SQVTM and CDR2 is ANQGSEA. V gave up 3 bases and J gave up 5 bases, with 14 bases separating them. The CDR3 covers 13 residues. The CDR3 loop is CSVEFYQRNEQYF. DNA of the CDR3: TGCAGCGTTGAGTTCTACCAAAGGAACGAGCAGTACTTC.

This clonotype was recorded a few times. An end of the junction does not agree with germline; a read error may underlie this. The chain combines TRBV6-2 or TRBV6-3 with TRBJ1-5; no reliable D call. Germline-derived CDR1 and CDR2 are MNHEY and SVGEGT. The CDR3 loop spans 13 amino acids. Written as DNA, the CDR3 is TGTGCCAGCAGTGACTCGGGTAATCAGCCCCAGCATTTT. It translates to CASSDSGNQPQHF.

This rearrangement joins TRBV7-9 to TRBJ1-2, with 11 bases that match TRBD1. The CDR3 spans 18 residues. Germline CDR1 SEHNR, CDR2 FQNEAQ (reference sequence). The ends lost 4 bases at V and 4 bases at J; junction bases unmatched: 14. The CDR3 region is CASSSPRGGTGGFYGYTF. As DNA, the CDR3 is TGTGCCAGCAGCTCACCTCGGGGGGGGACAGGGGGGTTCTATGGCTACACCTTC.

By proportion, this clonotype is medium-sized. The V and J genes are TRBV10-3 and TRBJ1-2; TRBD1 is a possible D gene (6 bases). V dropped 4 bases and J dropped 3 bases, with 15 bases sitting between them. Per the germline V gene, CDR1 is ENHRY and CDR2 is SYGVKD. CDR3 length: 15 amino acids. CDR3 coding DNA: TGTGCCATCAGTGGAACAGGGATCGGCGACTATGGCTACACCTTC. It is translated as CAISGTGIGDYGYTF.

This CDR3 reads CAWSTSYEQYF. CDR3 bases: TGTGCCTGGAGCACGTCCTACGAGCAGTACTTC. The rearrangement links TRBV30 to TRBJ2-7; D gene uncertain. Trimming cost V 3 bases and J 1 base, with 4 bases left between them. The length of the CDR3 is 11 residues. Germline CDR1 GTSNPN, CDR2 SVGIG (reference sequence).

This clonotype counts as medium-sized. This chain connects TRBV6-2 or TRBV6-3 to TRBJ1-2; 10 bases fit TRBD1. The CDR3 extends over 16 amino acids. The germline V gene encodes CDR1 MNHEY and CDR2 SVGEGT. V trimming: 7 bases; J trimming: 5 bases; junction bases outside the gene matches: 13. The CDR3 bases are TGTGCCAGCACCTCCGGGACAGGGGCCCGAATTTATGGCTACACCTTC. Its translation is CASTSGTGARIYGYTF.

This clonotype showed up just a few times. In DNA, the CDR3 is TGTGCCAGTAGTAGGGACAGAGGTAACTATGGCTACACCTTC. Its protein product is CASSRDRGNYGYTF. V is TRBV19 and J is TRBJ1-2; 7 nucleotides line up with TRBD1. The germline V gene has CDR1 LNHDA and CDR2 SQIVND (reference sequence). The length of the CDR3 is 14 residues. Losses at the gene ends were 4 bases for V and 1 base for J; bases not matched to a gene: 3.

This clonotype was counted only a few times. The CDR3 sequence: CASSLGWGQGGQSNQPQHF. CDR3 nucleotides: TGTGCCAGCAGTTTAGGGTGGGGACAAGGGGGTCAAAGCAATCAGCCCCAGCATTTT. V usage is TRBV27 and J usage is TRBJ1-5, with D tentatively TRBD1 (6 bases). Germline CDR1 reads MNHEY; CDR2 reads SMNVEV (reference sequence). CDR3 size: 19 residues. The V gene lost 2 bases and the J gene lost 1 base, with 21 bases spanning the gap.

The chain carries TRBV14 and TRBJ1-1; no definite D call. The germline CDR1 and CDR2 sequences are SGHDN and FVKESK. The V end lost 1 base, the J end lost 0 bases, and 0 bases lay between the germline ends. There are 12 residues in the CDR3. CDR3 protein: CASSQVNTEAFF. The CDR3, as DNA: TGTGCCAGCAGCCAAGTGAACACTGAAGCTTTCTTT.

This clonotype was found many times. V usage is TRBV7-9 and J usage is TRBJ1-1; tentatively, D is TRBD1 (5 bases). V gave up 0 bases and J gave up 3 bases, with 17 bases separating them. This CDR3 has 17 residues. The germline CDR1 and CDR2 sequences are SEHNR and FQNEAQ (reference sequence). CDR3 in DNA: TGTGCCAGCAGCTTAGCTTTAGGGACCCACAGGTACACTGAAGCTTTCTTT. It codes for CASSLALGTHRYTEAFF. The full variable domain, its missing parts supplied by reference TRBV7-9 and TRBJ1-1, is DTGVSQNPRHKITKRGQNVTFRCDPISEHNRLYWYRQTLGQGPEFLTYFQNEAQLEKSRLLSDRFSAERPKGSFSTLEIQRTEQGDSAMYLCASSLALGTHRYTEAFFGQGTRLTVV.

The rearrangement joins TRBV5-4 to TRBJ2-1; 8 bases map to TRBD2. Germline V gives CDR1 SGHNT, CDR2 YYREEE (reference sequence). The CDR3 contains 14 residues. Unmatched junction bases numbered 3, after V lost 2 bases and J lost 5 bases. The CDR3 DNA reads TGTGCCAGCAGCTTACGGGGGGGAGACAATGAGCAGTTCTTC. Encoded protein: CASSLRGGDNEQFF.